A selection of T cell receptor beta chains follows, all from one sample in a study of CD8 T cells in ankylosing spondylitis. TCRdb reprocessed the 5' RACE reads via MiXCR and lists one record per CDR3 protein. The table lists hundreds of thousands of distinct CDR3 sequences, about 13% of them singletons. The sequenced material came from blood, either unsorted or a sorted T cell fraction (not recorded which). The receptors were gathered from a male donor with ankylosing spondylitis. The CDR3 runs from the conserved cysteine through the conserved F or W. D genes are given only for firm matches. A row's size may be missing; if present it is once, few, many or a size class.

abundance,d_gene,j_gene,v_gene,CDR3aa,CDR3nt
.,.,TRBJ2-2,TRBV11-3,CASSYAREAGELFF,TGTGCCAGCAGTTATGCCAGGGAGGCCGGGGAGCTGTTTTTT
.,.,TRBJ2-3,TRBV25-1,CASSEFRAEPDTQYF,TGTGCCAGCAGTGAATTTAGGGCAGAGCCTGATACGCAGTATTTT
many,.,TRBJ2-5,TRBV10-3,CAISDGPRETQYF,TGTGCCATCAGTGATGGGCCCCGGGAGACCCAGTACTTC
few,.,TRBJ1-2,TRBV5-1,CASSLLGGVYGYTF,TGCGCCAGCAGCTTGTTGGGGGGCGTCTATGGCTACACCTTC
few,.,TRBJ2-2,TRBV20-1,CSASGGHLGPGELFF,TGCAGTGCTAGTGGAGGGCATCTCGGGCCCGGGGAGCTGTTTTTT
.,.,TRBJ1-3,TRBV11-2,CASSLNLGGQNTIYF,TGTGCCAGCAGCTTGAACCTGGGGGGACAAAACACCATATATTTT
.,.,TRBJ2-1,TRBV15,CATRGGGQEQFF,TGTGCCACCAGGGGGGGGGGCCAGGAGCAGTTCTTC
few,.,TRBJ2-7,TRBV3-1,CASSHAPGLGYEQYF,TGTGCCAGCAGCCACGCACCAGGGTTGGGATACGAGCAGTACTTC
.,TRBD1,TRBJ2-4,TRBV11-2,CASSLDGATGDRGEDIQYF,TGTGCCAGCAGCTTAGATGGGGCCACAGGGGATCGTGGGGAAGACATTCAGTACTTC
few,TRBD1,TRBJ1-4,TRBV10-3,CASSRDRDEKLFF,TGTGCCTCTAGCCGGGACAGGGACGAAAAACTGTTTTTT
few,.,TRBJ2-2,TRBV4-1,CASSQAGVVGELFF,TGCGCCAGCAGCCAAGCTGGAGTGGTCGGGGAGCTGTTTTTT
.,.,TRBJ1-1,TRBV29-1,CSAPGFTEAFF,TGCAGCGCCCCGGGGTTCACTGAAGCTTTCTTT
.,.,TRBJ1-1,TRBV25-1,CASVLRTEAFF,TGTGCCAGTGTATTAAGGACTGAAGCTTTCTTT
few,TRBD1,TRBJ1-2,TRBV29-1,CSVGQGNYGYTF,TGCAGCGTTGGACAGGGCAACTATGGCTACACCTTC
many,.,TRBJ1-1,TRBV12-3/TRBV12-4,CASSSRGGTEAFF,TGTGCCAGCAGTTCGAGGGGAGGAACTGAAGCTTTCTTT
.,.,TRBJ1-2,TRBV12-3/TRBV12-4,CASSPFPSVYTF,TGTGCCAGCAGTCCCTTTCCCAGCGTCTACACCTTC
few,TRBD1,TRBJ2-7,TRBV27,CASSIGTGVSYEQYF,TGTGCCAGCAGTATCGGGACAGGGGTTTCCTACGAGCAGTACTTC
few,.,TRBJ2-7,TRBV24-1,CATSDSNRGGSYEQYF,TGTGCCACCAGTGATTCGAACCGGGGCGGCTCCTACGAGCAGTACTTC
.,.,TRBJ2-3,TRBV4-2,CASSQATPADTQYF,TGTGCCAGCAGCCAAGCCACTCCGGCAGATACGCAGTATTTT
few,TRBD1,TRBJ1-3,TRBV9,CASTRRQGPIPGNTIYF,TGTGCCAGCACCCGACGACAGGGACCCATCCCTGGAAACACCATATATTTT
few,TRBD2,TRBJ2-3,TRBV11-1,CASSFGDYRVSERYSDTQYF,TGTGCCAGCAGCTTTGGGGACTATAGGGTTAGTGAACGGTACTCCGATACGCAGTATTTT
few,.,TRBJ2-3,TRBV20-1,CSARAGFTDTQYF,TGCAGTGCTAGAGCAGGCTTCACAGATACGCAGTATTTT
many,.,TRBJ1-3,TRBV5-1,CASSLEVQSSSGNTIYF,TGCGCCAGCAGCTTGGAGGTCCAATCGAGCTCTGGAAACACCATATATTTT
.,.,TRBJ1-1,TRBV29-1,CSFRVGTEAFF,TGCAGCTTCCGGGTAGGGACTGAAGCTTTCTTT
.,.,TRBJ2-3,TRBV12-3/TRBV12-4,CASSLSLESTDTQYF,TGTGCCAGCAGTTTATCGCTAGAGAGCACAGATACGCAGTATTTT
few,.,TRBJ2-1,TRBV5-1,CASSPDRGDEQFF,TGCGCCAGCAGCCCGGATCGGGGCGATGAGCAGTTCTTC
few,TRBD2,TRBJ2-3,TRBV27,CASSTRGGRFADTQYF,TGTGCCAGCAGCACCCGTGGCGGGAGATTCGCAGATACGCAGTATTTT
.,.,TRBJ1-5,TRBV7-2,CASSSAGGSNQPQHF,TGTGCCAGCAGCTCCGCGGGGGGAAGCAATCAGCCCCAGCATTTT
.,TRBD1,TRBJ1-1,TRBV2,CASTPTGTNTEAFF,TGTGCCAGCACCCCGACAGGGACTAACACTGAAGCTTTCTTT
few,TRBD1,TRBJ2-2,TRBV7-2,CASSLGQGAITGELFF,TGTGCCAGCAGCTTAGGACAGGGGGCGATCACCGGGGAGCTGTTTTTT
.,.,TRBJ2-2,TRBV7-2,CASSLTSILAGELFF,.
.,.,TRBJ2-2,TRBV7-7,CASSVGHLDGELFF,TGTGCCAGCAGCGTGGGACACCTAGACGGGGAGCTGTTTTTT
few,.,TRBJ2-1,TRBV3-1,CASSPRRKGNEQFF,TGTGCCAGCAGCCCACGCCGTAAGGGGAATGAGCAGTTCTTC
few,TRBD2,TRBJ2-1,TRBV7-6,CASSPGTSGSWGEQFF,TGTGCCAGCAGCCCCGGGACTAGCGGGAGCTGGGGTGAGCAGTTCTTC
many,.,TRBJ2-5,TRBV5-1,CASSGDDQETQYF,TGCGCCAGCAGCGGGGACGATCAAGAGACCCAGTACTTC
few,.,TRBJ2-1,TRBV29-1,CSVDQRAFRGYEQFF,TGCAGCGTTGACCAGCGCGCCTTCAGGGGTTATGAGCAGTTCTTC
.,.,TRBJ2-3,TRBV12-3/TRBV12-4,CASSRPDRDTQYF,TGTGCCAGCAGTCGACCAGATCGAGATACGCAGTATTTT
.,TRBD2,TRBJ2-2,TRBV5-1,CASSWGTSGNTGELFF,TGCGCCAGCAGCTGGGGCACTAGCGGGAACACCGGGGAGCTGTTTTTT